Listed here are 32 T cell receptor beta chains from one sample, sequenced in a study of Ad26.COV2.S vaccination and SARS-CoV-2 variants. The table came from immunoSEQ multiplex PCR; TCRdb's copy has only in-frame clones and leaves some out. Of hundreds of thousands of clones listed, 85% to 90% were seen once; the top ten hold roughly 5%. Treatment given: about 20 received Ad26.COV2.S at low or high dose, single or two shots; 5 received placebo; per-sample allocation not given. On day 63 after the first injection, vaccine and placebo recipients gave samples. Sequencing used peripheral blood, obtained in a trial of Ad26.COV2.S vaccine versus placebo. These TCRs come from a person between 18 and 59 years old who received the Ad26.COV2.S COVID-19 vaccine or a placebo.

The chain recombines TRBV28 with TRBJ1-5; the D gene is possibly TRBD1 (6 bases). This CDR3 is 17 amino acids long. The V and J ends lost 2 bases and 3 bases respectively, with 17 bases between them. Germline lookup yields CDR1 MDHEN and CDR2 SYDVKM. The CDR3 loop is CASSLKGTGPPNQPQHF. In nucleotides, the CDR3 is TGTGCCAGCAGTTTAAAGGGAACAGGGCCCCCCAATCAGCCCCAGCATTTT.

The chain links TRBV25-1 to TRBJ1-5, with 8 bases aligning to TRBD1. Losses at the gene ends were 6 bases for V and 4 bases for J; bases not matched to a gene: 2. Germline loops: CDR1 MGHDK, CDR2 SYGVNS. This CDR3 has 13 residues. The CDR3 loop reads CASRDRENQPQHF. The CDR3 region has the DNA TGTGCCAGCAGGGACAGGGAAAATCAGCCCCAGCATTTT. Variable domain in full (rest from reference TRBV25-1 and TRBJ1-5): EADIYQTPRYLVIGTGKKITLECSQTMGHDKMYWYQQDPGMELHLIHYSYGVNSTEKGDLSSESTVSRIRTEHFPLTLESARPSHTSQYLCASRDRENQPQHFGDGTRLSIL.

The rearrangement uses TRBV2 and TRBJ2-6; 9 positions agree with TRBD1. The germline gives CDR1 SNHLY, CDR2 FYNNEI. Losses at the gene ends were 7 bases for V and 1 base for J; bases not matched to a gene: 8. The CDR3 covers 17 residues. CDR3 in DNA: TGTGCCAGCAAGTTGGACAGGGGAAGGTCTGGGGCCAACGTCCTGACTTTC. Encoded protein: CASKLDRGRSGANVLTF. Full variable domain (missing parts from reference TRBV2 and TRBJ2-6): EPEVTQTPSHQVTQMGQEVILRCVPISNHLYFYWYRQILGQKVEFLVSFYNNEISEKSEIFDDQFSVERPDGSNFTLKIRSTKLEDSAMYFCASKLDRGRSGANVLTFGAGSRLTVL.

The chain joins TRBV7-8 to TRBJ2-7, with 8 bases matching TRBD2. The length of the CDR3 is 14 residues. Losses at the gene ends were 5 bases for V and 6 bases for J; bases not matched to a gene: 9. Per the germline V gene, CDR1 is SGHVS and CDR2 is FQNEAQ. This CDR3 reads CASSPPPGGGEQYF. CDR3 sequence (DNA): TGTGCCAGCAGCCCCCCACCCGGGGGGGGCGAGCAGTACTTC.

The J gene is TRBJ1-1, the V gene TRBV28; weak D call: TRBD1 (5 bases). The CDR3 has 15 residues. Between the trimmed V and J ends, which lost 2 bases and 0 bases, there was a span of 10 bases. From germline, CDR1 is MDHEN and CDR2 SYDVKM. The CDR3: CASSLVEGMNTEAFF. The CDR3 region has the DNA TGTGCCAGCAGTTTAGTTGAGGGGATGAACACTGAAGCTTTCTTT.

The chain combines TRBV19 with TRBJ1-4, with 8 positions matching TRBD1. The CDR3 totals 16 residues. V shed 7 bases and J 0 bases; nucleotides not matched to a gene: 7. Germline-derived CDR1 and CDR2 are LNHDA and SQIVND (reference sequence). CDR3 protein: CASTNRGIATNEKLFF. For the CDR3, the DNA is TGTGCCAGTACTAACAGGGGGATTGCAACTAATGAAAAACTGTTTTTT.

This clone has just a few counts. This rearrangement joins TRBV30 to TRBJ1-4; no definite D call. The CDR3 loop spans 15 amino acids. The ends were cut back, 0 bases at V and 4 bases at J, with 12 bases in the middle. In germline, CDR1 is GTSNPN, CDR2 SVGIG (reference sequence). The DNA of the CDR3 is TGTGCCTGGAGTGTACAGTCGAGCCTTAATGAAAAACTGTTTTTT. It codes for CAWSVQSSLNEKLFF.

The CDR3: CASSTHRGGTDTQYF. In DNA, the CDR3 is TGTGCCAGCAGTACCCACAGGGGAGGCACAGATACGCAGTATTTT. The J gene is TRBJ2-3, the V gene TRBV6-6, with 7 bases fitting TRBD1. V was clipped by 5 bases and J by 1 base; unmatched bases: 6. CDR1 and CDR2 from the germline V gene are MNHNY and SVGAGI (reference sequence). This CDR3 is 15 amino acids long.

The chain has TRBV5-1 and TRBJ1-1; D gene ambiguous. Trimming took off 1 base at V and 0 bases at J, with 13 bases between the two ends. The CDR3 sequence is 16 residues long. Per the germline V gene, CDR1 is SGHRS and CDR2 is YFSETQ. This CDR3 is CASSLLFRNVNTEAFF. In nucleotides, the CDR3 is TGCGCCAGCAGCTTGCTTTTCCGAAACGTGAACACTGAAGCTTTCTTT.

The chain carries TRBV9 and TRBJ1-6, with D unresolved. Germline CDR1 reads SGDLS; CDR2 reads YYNGEE. V was trimmed by 0 bases and J by 7 bases, leaving 14 bases between them. This CDR3 is 16 amino acids long. The CDR3 here is CASSVDPDTKNSPLHF. The CDR3 DNA reads as TGTGCCAGCAGCGTAGATCCAGACACCAAGAATTCACCCCTCCACTTT. Full variable domain (rest looked up from reference TRBV9 and TRBJ1-6): DSGVTQTPKHLITATGQRVTLRCSPRSGDLSVYWYQQSLDQGLQFLIQYYNGEERAKGNILERFSAQQFPDLHSELNLSSLELGDSALYFCASSVDPDTKNSPLHFGNGTRLTVT.

The CDR3 region is CASSPGLAGETQYF. In nucleotides, the CDR3 is TGCGCCAGCAGCCCCGGACTAGCGGGAGAGACCCAGTACTTC. The chain combines TRBV4-1 with TRBJ2-5, with TRBD2 identical over 11 bases. V was clipped by 4 bases and J by 4 bases; unmatched bases: 2. CDR3 length: 14 residues. From germline, CDR1 is MGHRA and CDR2 YSYEKL.

The rearrangement links TRBV5-1 to TRBJ2-1, with TRBD2 matching 11 bases. CDR1 and CDR2 (germline): SGHRS, YFSETQ. Trimming took 4 bases from V and 1 from J; bases not matched to a gene: 4. The CDR3 spans 16 residues. The CDR3 DNA is TGCGCCAGCAGCGAGGGACTAGCGGTTTCCTACAATGAGCAGTTCTTC. Protein: CASSEGLAVSYNEQFF.

V gene TRBV7-2 combines with J gene TRBJ2-3, with 10 bases that match TRBD2. CDR1 and CDR2 from the germline V gene are SGHTA and FQGNSA. The CDR3 is 17 amino acids. V lost 5 bases and J lost 5; bases outside the gene matches: 13. The chain's CDR3 is CASSDKKRGGSLDTQYF. CDR3 nucleotide sequence: TGTGCCAGCAGCGATAAAAAGCGGGGGGGCAGTTTAGATACGCAGTATTTT.

DNA for the CDR3: TGCGCCAGCAGCTTGCTCCAGCGGGATTCGACAGATACGCAGTATTTT. Its protein is CASSLLQRDSTDTQYF. The chain is built from TRBV5-1 and TRBJ2-3, with 7 bases aligning to TRBD2. Unmatched junction bases numbered 8, after V lost 1 base and J lost 3 bases. The CDR3 spans 16 residues. CDR1 and CDR2 from the germline V gene are SGHRS and YFSETQ. Combining the CDR3 with reference TRBV5-1 and TRBJ2-3 gives the whole variable domain KAGVTQTPRYLIKTRGQQVTLSCSPISGHRSVSWYQQTPGQGLQFLFEYFSETQRNKGNFPGRFSGRQFSNSRSEMNVSTLELGDSALYLCASSLLQRDSTDTQYFGPGTRLTVL.

The chain uses TRBV7-9 and TRBJ2-1, with 9 bases fitting TRBD1. The CDR3 has 16 amino acids. J was trimmed by 6 bases and V by 5 bases; bases with no gene match: 11. CDR1 and CDR2 (germline): SEHNR, FQNEAQ (reference sequence). The CDR3 region has the DNA TGTGCCAGCAGCGACCTCACCGGGACAGGGCTCAATGAGCAGTTCTTC. It yields the protein CASSDLTGTGLNEQFF.

In this sample, this clone turned up once. The rearrangement links TRBV5-1 to TRBJ1-2, with D unresolved. The CDR3 sequence is 14 residues long. Germline lookup yields CDR1 SGHRS and CDR2 YFSETQ. The V end was cut by 0 bases, the J end by 1 base, with 7 bases between. The chain's CDR3 is CASSLGTVNYGYTF. The CDR3 nucleotides read TGCGCCAGCAGCTTGGGAACGGTTAACTATGGCTACACCTTC.

The genes are TRBV19 and TRBJ1-5, with D perhaps TRBD1 (6 bases). Germline CDR1 and CDR2: LNHDA and SQIVND (reference sequence). CDR3 size: 16 residues. With 1 base removed from V and 2 bases from J, the gap between germline ends came to 12 bases. This chain's CDR3 is CASSIGGGQGNQPQHF. Written as DNA, the CDR3 is TGTGCCAGTAGTATAGGAGGGGGGCAGGGCAATCAGCCCCAGCATTTT.

This clone has more than one count but fewer than ten. The rearrangement links TRBV12-5 to TRBJ1-1, with D maybe TRBD1 (5 bases). Germline-derived CDR1 and CDR2 are LGHNT and FRNRAP. The V and J ends lost 0 bases and 5 bases respectively, with 16 bases between them. CDR3 length: 16 residues. CDR3: CASGLVLGGEGTEAFF. DNA for the CDR3: TGTGCTAGTGGTTTGGTACTGGGAGGGGAGGGTACTGAAGCTTTCTTT. Drawing the rest from reference TRBV12-5 and TRBJ1-1, the complete variable domain is DARVTQTPRHKVTEMGQEVTMRCQPILGHNTVFWYRQTMMQGLELLAYFRNRAPLDDSGMPKDRFSAEMPDATLATLKIQPSEPRDSAVYFCASGLVLGGEGTEAFFGQGTRLTVV.

This chain links TRBV5-4 with TRBJ2-1, with 10 bases fitting TRBD2. CDR1 SGHNT and CDR2 YYREEE come from the germline V gene (reference sequence). V dropped 2 bases and J dropped 6; count of bases not matched to a gene: 5. This CDR3 spans 15 amino acids. CDR3 region: CASSFLAGGPNEQFF. The CDR3 DNA reads TGTGCCAGCAGCTTTTTAGCGGGGGGCCCCAATGAGCAGTTCTTC.

The chain combines TRBV19 with TRBJ1-2; D remains unclear. The germline CDR1 and CDR2 sequences are LNHDA and SQIVND (reference sequence). The CDR3 contains 14 residues. Trimming removed 7 bases from V and 3 bases from J, with 15 bases in between. The CDR3 is CASKNVFVDYGYTF. The CDR3 DNA sequence: TGTGCCAGTAAGAATGTCTTCGTAGACTATGGCTACACCTTC.

The chain employs TRBV9 and TRBJ2-5, with a weak D call TRBD2 (5 bases). V was clipped by 1 base and J by 5 bases, with 12 bases between them. The CDR3 is made up of 14 amino acids. CDR1 SGDLS and CDR2 YYNGEE come from the germline V gene. CDR3 DNA sequence: TGTGCCAGCAGCGTACGGGGTTTGGAGGAGACCCAGTACTTC. It codes for CASSVRGLEETQYF.

The chain links TRBV2 to TRBJ2-1; 10 nucleotides align to TRBD2. Germline assignment: CDR1 SNHLY and CDR2 FYNNEI. J gave up 15 bases and V 4 bases, and 3 bases lay outside the gene matches. CDR3 length: 11 amino acids. The CDR3 loop is CASSVLAGVFF. Written as DNA, the CDR3 is TGTGCCAGCAGTGTTCTAGCGGGAGTGTTCTTC.

The rearrangement joins TRBV5-8 to TRBJ1-1, with D maybe TRBD1 (5 bases). This CDR3 has 14 amino acids. V was shortened by 5 bases and J by 4 bases, with 15 bases between the two germline ends. Germline assignment: CDR1 SGHTS and CDR2 YDEGEE. The CDR3 DNA is TGTGCCAGCAGTAAGACCTCGACAGTCACTGAAGCTTTCTTT. This codes for CASSKTSTVTEAFF.

V gene TRBV6-2 or TRBV6-3 combines with J gene TRBJ2-7; D unclear. V was clipped by 5 bases and J by 3 bases, with 11 bases between them. CDR1 is MNHEY, CDR2 SVGEGT, per germline. This CDR3 has 13 residues. CDR3 sequence reads: CASSDPADYEQYF. The CDR3 DNA follows: TGTGCCAGCAGTGACCCTGCCGACTACGAGCAGTACTTC.

The chain employs TRBV2 and TRBJ2-7, with 13 bases identical to TRBD2. V shed 5 bases, J shed 2 bases, and the junction held 3 bases outside the gene matches. This CDR3 region has 15 residues. Germline lookup yields CDR1 SNHLY and CDR2 FYNNEI. In DNA form, the CDR3 reads TGTGCCAGCAGTTCCGGACTAGCGGGAGCCTACGAGCAGTACTTC. Translated: CASSSGLAGAYEQYF. The full variable domain, rest sourced from reference TRBV2 and TRBJ2-7, is EPEVTQTPSHQVTQMGQEVILRCVPISNHLYFYWYRQILGQKVEFLVSFYNNEISEKSEIFDDQFSVERPDGSNFTLKIRSTKLEDSAMYFCASSSGLAGAYEQYFGPGTRLTVT.

The chain recombines TRBV6-4 with TRBJ2-1; TRBD2 matches 7 bases. This CDR3 has 16 residues. J lost 1 base, V lost 6 bases, and 9 bases had no gene match. CDR1 and CDR2 (germline): MRHNA, SNTAGT. The CDR3 coding sequence is TGTGCCAGCAGGCCCCCGGGGGGAACGTCCTACAATGAGCAGTTCTTC. Protein product: CASRPPGGTSYNEQFF.

V is TRBV19 and J is TRBJ1-6, with 11 bases matching TRBD1. The CDR3 contains 17 residues. Germline V lookup: CDR1 LNHDA, CDR2 SQIVND (reference sequence). Germline trimming cut 5 bases from V and 3 bases from J; bases unmatched to any gene: 6. The CDR3 loop reads CASSLGTGGLYNSPLHF. For the CDR3, the DNA is TGTGCCAGTAGTCTCGGGACAGGGGGACTCTATAATTCACCCCTCCACTTT.

The rearrangement links TRBV3-1 (or the pseudogene TRBV3-2) to TRBJ2-2; 8 nucleotides match TRBD2. Germline-derived CDR1 and CDR2 are LGHDT and YNNKEL (reference sequence). The J segment lost 6 bases and the V segment lost 2 bases, leaving 5 bases of the junction unmatched. The length of the CDR3 is 15 residues. CDR3 DNA: TGTGCCAGCAGCCAACGGGGGGGCCTAGCCGGGGAGCTGTTTTTT. It encodes CASSQRGGLAGELFF.

The chain carries TRBV18 and TRBJ1-5, with D maybe TRBD1 (5 bases). CDR1 is KGHSH and CDR2 is LQKENI in the germline V gene. This CDR3 comprises 13 residues. The V end lost 3 bases, the J end lost 6 bases, and 9 bases lay between the germline ends. The DNA of the CDR3 is TGTGCCAGCTCACCGCAGGGAGGTCAGCCCCAGCATTTT. Protein: CASSPQGGQPQHF.

Many counts were recorded for this clone. This chain joins TRBV4-1 and TRBJ1-6, with 7 nucleotides matching TRBD1. The CDR3 is made up of 15 amino acids. CDR1 and CDR2 (germline): MGHRA, YSYEKL. The trim removed 4 bases at V and 6 bases at J, leaving 6 bases unmatched. CDR3 residues: CASSPPGQTNSPLHF. The CDR3 DNA reads TGCGCCAGCAGCCCCCCGGGACAGACTAATTCACCCCTCCACTTT.

The rearrangement links TRBV19 to TRBJ1-6, with 9 bases aligning to TRBD1. With 5 bases clipped from V and 6 bases from J, the junction kept 2 bases outside the gene matches. CDR1 is LNHDA, CDR2 SQIVND, per germline (reference sequence). There are 14 residues in the CDR3. The CDR3 is CASSRTGVNSPLHF. CDR3 nucleotide sequence: TGTGCCAGTAGTCGGACAGGGGTTAATTCACCCCTCCACTTT. Full variable domain (rest looked up from reference TRBV19 and TRBJ1-6): DGGITQSPKYLFRKEGQNVTLSCEQNLNHDAMYWYRQDPGQGLRLIYYSQIVNDFQKGDIAEGYSVSREKKESFPLTVTSAQKNPTAFYLCASSRTGVNSPLHFGNGTRLTVT.

On this clone itself: A much larger clonotype is one base distant, so this may be a read error. The rearrangement joins TRBV20-1 to TRBJ1-2, with D unclear. Trimming left V 3 bases short and J 0 bases short, with 8 bases between. Germline V gives CDR1 DFQATT, CDR2 SNEGSKA (reference sequence). This CDR3 spans 13 amino acids. The CDR3 sequence: CSASGTSNYGYTF. DNA for the CDR3: TGCAGTGCTAGTGGCACCTCTAACTATGGCTACACCTTC.